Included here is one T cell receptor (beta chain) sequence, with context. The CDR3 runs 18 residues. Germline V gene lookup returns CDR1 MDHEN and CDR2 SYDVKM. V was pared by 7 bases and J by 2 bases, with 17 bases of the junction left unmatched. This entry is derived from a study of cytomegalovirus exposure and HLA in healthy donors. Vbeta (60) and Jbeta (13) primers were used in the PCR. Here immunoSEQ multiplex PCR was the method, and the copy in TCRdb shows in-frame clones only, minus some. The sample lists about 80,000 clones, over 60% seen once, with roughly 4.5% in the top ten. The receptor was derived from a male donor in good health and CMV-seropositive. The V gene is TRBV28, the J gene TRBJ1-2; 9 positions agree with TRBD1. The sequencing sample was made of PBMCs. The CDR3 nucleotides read TGTGCCAGCAAGACCCTTATGGACAGGGGTGGAGAAAACTATGGCTACACCTTC. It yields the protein CASKTLMDRGGENYGYTF.